This TCR beta chain was sequenced for a study of blood T cells in healthy people across ages. Each sample yielded at least 6 million isolated PBMCs. On this clonotype itself: As yet, its antigen is unknown.

Overall study results and limits: Fewer expanded clones and more diversity marked long-lived versus aged donors.

Primed by a sample-barcoded 5' primer and a J-beta primer mix, a second PCR proceeded for about 7 to 11 cycles. In TCRdb, the 5' RACE reads were re-called with MiXCR into one record per CDR3 protein. The sample consists of hundreds of thousands of distinct CDR3 sequences, approximately 30% of them appearing once. Deletions cut 3 bases from V and 3 bases from J, with 13 bases between. The CDR3 has 15 amino acids. Germline CDR1 SGDLS, CDR2 YYNGEE. The specimen sequenced was blood. The chain links TRBV9 to TRBJ1-5, with D possibly matching TRBD1 (6 bases). This clonotype originated in a woman aged 80 or over in good health. The CDR3 nucleotides read TGTGCCAGCAGCGCATCGGGACACCTCAATCAGCCCCAGCATTTT. It yields the protein CASSASGHLNQPQHF. Drawing the rest from reference TRBV9 and TRBJ1-5, the complete variable domain is DSGVTQTPKHLITATGQRVTLRCSPRSGDLSVYWYQQSLDQGLQFLIQYYNGEERAKGNILERFSAQQFPDLHSELNLSSLELGDSALYFCASSASGHLNQPQHFGDGTRLSIL.